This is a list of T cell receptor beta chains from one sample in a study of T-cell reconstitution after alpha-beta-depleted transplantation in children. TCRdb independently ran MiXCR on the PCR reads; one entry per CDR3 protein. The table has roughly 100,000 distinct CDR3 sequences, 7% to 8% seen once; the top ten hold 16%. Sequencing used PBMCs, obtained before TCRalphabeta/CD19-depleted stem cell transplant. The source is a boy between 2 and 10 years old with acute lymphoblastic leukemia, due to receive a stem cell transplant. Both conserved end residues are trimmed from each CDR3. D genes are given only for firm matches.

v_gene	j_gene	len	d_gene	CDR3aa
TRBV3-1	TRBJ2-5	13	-	ASSLRRQAEETQY
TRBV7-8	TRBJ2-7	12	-	ASSLVPGAYEQY
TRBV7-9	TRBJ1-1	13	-	ASTSPEGEGTEAF
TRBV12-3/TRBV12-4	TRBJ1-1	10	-	ASSFWDTEAF
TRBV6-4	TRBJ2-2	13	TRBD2	ASSPRGGETGELF
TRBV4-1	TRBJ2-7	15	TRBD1	ASSQGQGSTVTYEQY
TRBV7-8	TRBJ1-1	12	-	ASSPGTYNTEAF
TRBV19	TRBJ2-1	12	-	ASSMEATHNEQF
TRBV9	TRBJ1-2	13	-	ASSDRQDTNYGYT
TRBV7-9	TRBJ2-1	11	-	ASSFEGVNEQF
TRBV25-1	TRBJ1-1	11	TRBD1	ASRRGQNTEAF
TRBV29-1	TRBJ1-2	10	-	SVLGGNYGYT
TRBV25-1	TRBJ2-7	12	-	ASSVGTGIYEQY
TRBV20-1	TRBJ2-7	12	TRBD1	SADTGTGYYEQY
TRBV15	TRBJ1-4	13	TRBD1	ATSQRGQGGEKLF
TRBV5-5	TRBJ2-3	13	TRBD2	ASSFSGGTTDTQY
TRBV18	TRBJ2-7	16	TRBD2	ASSPNQGLAGEIYEQY
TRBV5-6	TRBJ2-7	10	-	AMGPGQTAQY
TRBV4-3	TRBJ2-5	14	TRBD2	ASSQDPAGGQETQY
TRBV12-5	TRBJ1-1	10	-	ASGLGGTEAF
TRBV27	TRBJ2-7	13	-	ASSLSGLGQYEQY
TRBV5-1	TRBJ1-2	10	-	ASRQSDYGYT
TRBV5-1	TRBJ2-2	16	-	ASSLPPDSLSYTGELF
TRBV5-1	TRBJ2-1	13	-	ASRLTWTPYNEQF
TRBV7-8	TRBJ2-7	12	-	ASSLPTAPVEQY
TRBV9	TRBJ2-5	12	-	ASSVDPFQETQY
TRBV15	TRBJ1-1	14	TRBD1	ATSRETGKGHTEAF
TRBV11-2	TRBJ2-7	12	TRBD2	ASSPGLAVYEQY
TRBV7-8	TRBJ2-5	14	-	ASSWGIGGSRETQY
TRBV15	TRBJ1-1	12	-	ATSRDRDFTEAF
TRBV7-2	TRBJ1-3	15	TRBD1	ASSPPAVDRVWDTIY
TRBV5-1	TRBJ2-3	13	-	ASSLGGHGSDTQY
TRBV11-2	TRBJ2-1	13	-	ASSLTSSTYNEQF
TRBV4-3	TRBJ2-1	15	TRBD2	ASSQDISGTSGGTTC
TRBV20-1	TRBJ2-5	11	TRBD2	SASREAVETQY
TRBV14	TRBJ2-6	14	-	ASSQVRSSGANVLT
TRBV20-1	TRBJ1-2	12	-	SAGYRTRNYGYT
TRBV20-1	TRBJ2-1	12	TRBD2	SARLAGEINEQF
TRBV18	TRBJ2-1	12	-	ASSRPTEHNEQF
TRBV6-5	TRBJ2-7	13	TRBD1	SSTQRQGTSYEQY
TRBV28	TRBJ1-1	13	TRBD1	ASSPRQGRVTEAF
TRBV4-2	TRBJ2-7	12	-	ASSQDAGTYEQY
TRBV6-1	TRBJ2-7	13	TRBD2	ASSPTSGSSYEQY
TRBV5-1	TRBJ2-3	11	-	ASGGTSRDTQY
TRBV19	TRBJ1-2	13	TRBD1	ASSLGQARTYGYT
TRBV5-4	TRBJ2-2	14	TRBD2	ASSLSGLANTGELF
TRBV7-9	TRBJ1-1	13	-	ASSHVGGGNTEAF